This T cell receptor (beta chain) was captured by sequencing in a study of blood T cell repertoires in COVID-19. Study background: Spain, Italy and the United States supplied samples that represented acute and convalescent COVID-19. Sources were T cells, B-cell-depleted T cells, or PBMCs; the material itself was cDNA or gDNA.

The CDR3 extends over 15 amino acids. Looked up from germline, CDR1 is GTSNPN and CDR2 is SVGIG (reference sequence). The V segment lost 5 bases and the J segment 4 bases; nucleotides outside the gene matches: 9. Methods used by the authors: Scientists estimated how many nucleated cells there were by amplifying reference gene primers. Measured with immunoSEQ multiplex PCR; TCRdb has only the in-frame clones, and not every one. The V and J calls and the clone size are those of that table, but D and trimming were determined from the DNA. The sample records about 500,000 clones, about 89% being singletons. Enrollment of patients from Seattle took place during active infection, with longitudinal follow-up. This clone appeared a single time.

The source is a woman between 50 and 59 years old with COVID-19, enrolled during active disease. The gene calls are TRBV30 and TRBJ1-3; 9 bases are shared with TRBD1. Material: peripheral blood. The CDR3 nucleotides read TGTGCCTGGGCCAGGGACAGGGTAGCAGGAAACACCATATATTTT. Protein: CAWARDRVAGNTIYF.